This TCR beta chain was captured by sequencing in a study of radiation and T cells in renal cell carcinoma. Study details: Nephrectomy followed 15 Gy stereotactic body radiation by 4 weeks. Points from the study as a whole: In blood, top tumor clones expanded by 2 weeks, shrinking by 4.

Germline values: CDR1 SEHNR, CDR2 FQNEAQ (reference sequence). CDR3 length: 13 amino acids. Trimming cost V 4 bases and J 12 bases; bases outside gene matches: 7. On this clone itself: Antigen specificity is unknown.

The time point here: blood 2 weeks post-SBRT. Treatment given: 15 Gy SBRT to primary tumor, nephrectomy 4 weeks later. The patient's renal cell carcinoma had clear cell pathology. The protocol was immunoSEQ multiplex PCR, while the TCRdb copy is restricted to in-frame clones and leaves out a portion. This repertoire shows around 26,000 clones, over 70% found once; its top ten account for approximately 30%. Specimen: blood, collected from a patient whose treatment included radiotherapy and nephrectomy. The chain employs TRBV7-9 and TRBJ2-3, with 10 bases that match TRBD1. The sequence derives from a man aged 60 to 75 with renal cell carcinoma. The CDR3 loop is CASSWTGGTDQYF. Written as DNA, the CDR3 is TGTGCCAGCAGCTGGACAGGGGGTACTGACCAGTATTTT. The full variable domain, completed using reference TRBV7-9 and TRBJ2-3, is DTGVSQNPRHKITKRGQNVTFRCDPISEHNRLYWYRQTLGQGPEFLTYFQNEAQLEKSRLLSDRFSAERPKGSFSTLEIQRTEQGDSAMYLCASSWTGGTDQYFGPGTRLTVL.